This T cell receptor (beta chain) was profiled in a study of blood T cell repertoires in COVID-19. The CDR3 extends over 16 amino acids. V gave up 1 base and J gave up 4 bases; unmatched junction bases: 5. Per the germline V gene, CDR1 is MNHEY and CDR2 is SMNVEV (reference sequence). This clone was found once. The protocol was immunoSEQ multiplex PCR, while the TCRdb copy is restricted to in-frame clones and leaves out a portion. The sample has approximately 160,000 clones, approximately 80% seen once. Sequencing used peripheral blood. The source is a woman older than 75 with active or convalescent COVID-19. V is TRBV27 and J is TRBJ1-1; the match to TRBD1 covers 11 bases. Here the CDR3 DNA reads TGTGCCAGCAGTTTATACGGGACAGGGGGAGGCACTGAAGCTTTCTTT. This translates into CASSLYGTGGGTEAFF.